The rows below give T cell receptor beta chains drawn from one sample of a study of T cell responses to AZD1222 COVID-19 vaccine. The data were produced by immunoSEQ multiplex PCR, yet TCRdb's version contains in-frame clones alone and is incomplete. The sample consists of 80,000 to 100,000 clones, approximately 94% of them appearing once. This specimen consisted of peripheral blood, obtained on day 0 of AZD1222 vaccination. These receptors all come from an adult in good health. Each CDR3 is given with its conserved first and last residue. The order of the fields is D gene, V gene, clone size, J gene, CDR3 DNA, CDR3 protein. The D gene is left open where the match is weak. The listing skips clone size in some rows; elsewhere it reads once, few, many or a size class.

D: TRBD1; V: TRBV19; size: -; J: TRBJ1-2; DNA: TGTGCCAGTAGTCAGAGGACAGGGTTAAACTATGGCTACACCTTC; CDR3: CASSQRTGLNYGYTF
D: TRBD1; V: TRBV7-3; size: few; J: TRBJ2-1; DNA: TGTGCCAGCAGCGCCAACATCGGGACAGGACCGTACAATGAGCAGTTCTTC; CDR3: CASSANIGTGPYNEQFF
D: TRBD1; V: TRBV3-1/TRBV3-2; size: -; J: TRBJ1-2; DNA: TGTGCCAGCAGCCAAGTACTGAGGACAGGAGGCGGCTACACCTTC; CDR3: CASSQVLRTGGGYTF
D: TRBD1; V: TRBV7-2; size: -; J: TRBJ2-1; DNA: TGTGCCAGCAGCTCATTCGGACAGGGCATTGGGAATGAGCAGTTCTTC; CDR3: CASSSFGQGIGNEQFF
D: TRBD1; V: TRBV7-9; size: -; J: TRBJ1-5; DNA: TGTGCCAGCAGCGCAGACAGGGTAGGCAATCAGCCCCAGCATTTT; CDR3: CASSADRVGNQPQHF
D: TRBD2; V: TRBV9; size: -; J: TRBJ2-1; DNA: TGTGCCAGCAGCGTTGTGACTAGCGGGTTAAACAATGAGCAGTTCTTC; CDR3: CASSVVTSGLNNEQFF
D: TRBD1; V: TRBV29-1; size: -; J: TRBJ1-3; DNA: TGCAGCGTCCGAGGATCTCGGACAGGAGGTTTGGGCTCTGGAAACACCATATATTTT; CDR3: CSVRGSRTGGLGSGNTIYF
D: TRBD1; V: TRBV5-4; size: once; J: TRBJ1-2; DNA: TGTGCCAGCAGCTTCGGACAGGGTGATGGCTACACCTTC; CDR3: CASSFGQGDGYTF
D: -; V: TRBV28; size: -; J: TRBJ1-6; DNA: TGTGCCAGCAGCTCCCAGGTGGGGGGAATTTCACCCCTCCACTTT; CDR3: CASSSQVGGISPLHF
D: TRBD1; V: TRBV5-6; size: -; J: TRBJ2-3; DNA: TGTGCCAGCAGCGCTCGACAGGGCCCAGATACGCAGTATTTT; CDR3: CASSARQGPDTQYF
D: -; V: TRBV2; size: -; J: TRBJ1-1; DNA: TGTGCCAGCACCCAAAGGACCGGAGCTTTCTTT; CDR3: CASTQRTGAFF
D: -; V: TRBV27; size: -; J: TRBJ2-2; DNA: TGTGCCAGCAGTTTACGGCGTACTGGCGGGGAGCTGTTTTTT; CDR3: CASSLRRTGGELFF
D: TRBD1; V: TRBV10-3; size: -; J: TRBJ1-6; DNA: TGTGCCATCAGTAGGGACAGATATAATTCACCCCTCCACTTT; CDR3: CAISRDRYNSPLHF
D: -; V: TRBV7-2; size: -; J: TRBJ1-3; DNA: TGTGCCAGCAGCTTAGCGATCCCAGGGTCCATCACTGGAAACACCATATATTTT; CDR3: CASSLAIPGSITGNTIYF
D: -; V: TRBV11-1; size: -; J: TRBJ1-1; DNA: TGTGCCAGCAGCGCCGACACAAAGTGGAACACTGAAGCTTTCTTT; CDR3: CASSADTKWNTEAFF
D: -; V: TRBV30; size: -; J: TRBJ1-3; DNA: TGTGCCCTGGATACACTGGGATTCGGAAACACCATATATTTT; CDR3: CALDTLGFGNTIYF
D: -; V: TRBV4-1; size: once; J: TRBJ2-2; DNA: TGCGCCAGCAGCCTAAATAGGCAGAGCACCGGGGAGCTGTTTTTT; CDR3: CASSLNRQSTGELFF
D: TRBD2; V: TRBV11-3; size: -; J: TRBJ2-7; DNA: TGTGCCAGCAGCTCGGGACTAGCGAGCTCCTACGAGCAGTACTTC; CDR3: CASSSGLASSYEQYF
D: -; V: TRBV10-3; size: -; J: TRBJ1-5; DNA: TGTGCCATCAGTGATCCAGACGGTCCGCAGCATTTT; CDR3: CAISDPDGPQHF
D: -; V: TRBV5-1; size: -; J: TRBJ1-4; DNA: TGCGCCAGCAGCTCCCTCGGGGACTCAACTAATGAAAAACTGTTTTTT; CDR3: CASSSLGDSTNEKLFF
D: -; V: TRBV19; size: -; J: TRBJ1-5; DNA: TGTGCCAGTAGTGGGGCGGTGGGTCAGCCCCAGCATTTT; CDR3: CASSGAVGQPQHF
D: -; V: TRBV5-1; size: -; J: TRBJ2-1; DNA: TGCGCCAGCAGCTTGGATGACCGCTCCTACAATGAGCAGTTCTTC; CDR3: CASSLDDRSYNEQFF
D: -; V: TRBV29-1; size: -; J: TRBJ1-1; DNA: TGCAGCGTTGAAGACCTCCGTAGGGACACTGAAGCTTTCTTT; CDR3: CSVEDLRRDTEAFF
D: -; V: TRBV2; size: -; J: TRBJ1-5; DNA: TGTGCCAGCAGTGATTGGGACAGCAATCAGCCCCAGCATTTT; CDR3: CASSDWDSNQPQHF
D: TRBD1; V: TRBV10-3; size: -; J: TRBJ2-7; DNA: TGTGCCACCCTGGACAGGGGGCGCTACGAGCAGTACTTC; CDR3: CATLDRGRYEQYF
D: -; V: TRBV6-1; size: -; J: TRBJ1-3; DNA: TGTGCCAGCAGTGAAGCCGGAGGAGGAAACACCATATATTTT; CDR3: CASSEAGGGNTIYF
D: TRBD2; V: TRBV13; size: -; J: TRBJ2-1; DNA: TGTGCCAGCAGCTTAAAGATAGCGGGGGGTAGAGATGAGCAGTTCTTC; CDR3: CASSLKIAGGRDEQFF
D: TRBD2; V: TRBV12-3/TRBV12-4; size: -; J: TRBJ2-3; DNA: TGTGCCAGCAGCCTAGCGGGAGTTGATACGCAGTATTTT; CDR3: CASSLAGVDTQYF
D: -; V: TRBV5-1; size: -; J: TRBJ2-2; DNA: TGCGCCAGCAGCTTGGCCTTGCCCGACACCGGGGAGCTGTTTTTT; CDR3: CASSLALPDTGELFF
D: -; V: TRBV30; size: -; J: TRBJ2-7; DNA: TGTGCCTGGAGTGGTTCCGGAACCTACGAGCAGTACTTC; CDR3: CAWSGSGTYEQYF
D: -; V: TRBV9; size: -; J: TRBJ2-1; DNA: TGTGCCAGCAGCGTCGGGGATCTCTACAATGAGCAGTTCTTC; CDR3: CASSVGDLYNEQFF
D: -; V: TRBV7-8; size: -; J: TRBJ1-5; DNA: TGTGCCAGCAGCTTAGGGGACGGATATCAGCCCCAGCATTTT; CDR3: CASSLGDGYQPQHF
D: -; V: TRBV11-3; size: few; J: TRBJ1-1; DNA: TGTGCCAGCAGCCCCGACGGACCGAACACTGAAGCTTTCTTT; CDR3: CASSPDGPNTEAFF
D: TRBD1; V: TRBV7-2; size: -; J: TRBJ1-4; DNA: TGTGCCAGCAGCCTTGGGGACAGGGGTATTGAAAAACTGTTTTTT; CDR3: CASSLGDRGIEKLFF
D: -; V: TRBV7-9; size: -; J: TRBJ1-6; DNA: TGTGCCAGCAGCTTGGGGTTCTCGGGGAATGCACCCCTCCACTTT; CDR3: CASSLGFSGNAPLHF
D: TRBD1; V: TRBV5-1; size: -; J: TRBJ1-1; DNA: TGCGCCAGCAGCTTGGAGACGGGACAGGGGGCTGAAGCTTTCTTT; CDR3: CASSLETGQGAEAFF
D: -; V: TRBV19; size: -; J: TRBJ1-5; DNA: TGTGCCAGTAAATGGGTTTGGGACACAAGCAATCAGCCCCAGCATTTT; CDR3: CASKWVWDTSNQPQHF
D: -; V: TRBV20-1; size: -; J: TRBJ2-1; DNA: TGCAGTGCTCCAGCGTACAATGAGCAGTTCTTC; CDR3: CSAPAYNEQFF
D: -; V: TRBV5-1; size: -; J: TRBJ2-1; DNA: TGCGCCAGCAGCTTTGAGGGGACCTACAATGAGCAGTTCTTC; CDR3: CASSFEGTYNEQFF
D: -; V: TRBV15; size: -; J: TRBJ2-7; DNA: TGTGCCACCAGCACCGAGGGCAGGGGGGTGGACGAGCAGTACTTC; CDR3: CATSTEGRGVDEQYF
D: TRBD2; V: TRBV7-6; size: -; J: TRBJ2-1; DNA: TGTGCCAGCAGCTTAGCGGCGGGAGGGCGAAACAATGAGCAGTTCTTC; CDR3: CASSLAAGGRNNEQFF
D: -; V: TRBV15; size: -; J: TRBJ2-3; DNA: TGTGCCACCAGCAGGCCCCAGCCTCTAGGGGGGCGAATGGATACGCAGTATTTT; CDR3: CATSRPQPLGGRMDTQYF
D: TRBD2; V: TRBV19; size: many; J: TRBJ2-5; DNA: TGTGCCAGTAGTCCCCGGACTAGCGGGAGTGGAGAGACCCAGTACTTC; CDR3: CASSPRTSGSGETQYF
D: -; V: TRBV7-9; size: -; J: TRBJ2-7; DNA: TGTGCCAGCAGCCTAACATCCTACGAGCAGTACTTC; CDR3: CASSLTSYEQYF
D: -; V: TRBV28; size: once; J: TRBJ2-1; DNA: TGTGCCAGCAGTCCCTACCCGACTGGCCAACGGGGATACAATGAGCAGTTCTTC; CDR3: CASSPYPTGQRGYNEQFF
D: TRBD1; V: TRBV5-1; size: -; J: TRBJ1-4; DNA: TGCGCCAGCAGCCGAGGGACAGGGGGGACTGAAAAACTGTTTTTT; CDR3: CASSRGTGGTEKLFF
D: -; V: TRBV23-1; size: -; J: TRBJ1-2; DNA: TGCGCCACCCCGGGGGGGGGCGGCTACACCTTC; CDR3: CATPGGGGYTF
D: -; V: TRBV3-1/TRBV3-2; size: -; J: TRBJ2-5; DNA: TGTGCCAGCAGCCAAGGGGACCCACCGTACTTC; CDR3: CASSQGDPPYF
D: -; V: TRBV6-2/TRBV6-3; size: -; J: TRBJ2-6; DNA: TGTGCCAGCAGCTCCCTTTCTGGGGCCAACGTCCTGACTTTC; CDR3: CASSSLSGANVLTF
D: -; V: TRBV27; size: once; J: TRBJ2-3; DNA: TGTGCCAGCAGTTTAGCGTCCGCGGTAGATACGCAGTATTTT; CDR3: CASSLASAVDTQYF
D: -; V: TRBV28; size: -; J: TRBJ1-5; DNA: TGTGCCAGCAGTTTACTCGACAGGAAAGATCAGCCCCAGCATTTT; CDR3: CASSLLDRKDQPQHF
D: -; V: TRBV6-5; size: once; J: TRBJ1-1; DNA: TGTGCCAGCAGTCCTCCGGGCATGAACACTGAAGCTTTCTTT; CDR3: CASSPPGMNTEAFF
D: -; V: TRBV5-1; size: -; J: TRBJ1-1; DNA: TGCGCCAGCAGCTTGCCCCCCTCAGAAGCTTTCTTT; CDR3: CASSLPPSEAFF
D: -; V: TRBV21-1; size: -; J: TRBJ2-7; DNA: TGTGCCAGCAGCAGGGGGCAGGGGACTACCTACGAGCAGTACTTC; CDR3: CASSRGQGTTYEQYF
D: -; V: TRBV24-1; size: once; J: TRBJ2-7; DNA: TGTGCCACCAGTGATCCTCGGGGGCCTACCTTGGGGTACTTC; CDR3: CATSDPRGPTLGYF